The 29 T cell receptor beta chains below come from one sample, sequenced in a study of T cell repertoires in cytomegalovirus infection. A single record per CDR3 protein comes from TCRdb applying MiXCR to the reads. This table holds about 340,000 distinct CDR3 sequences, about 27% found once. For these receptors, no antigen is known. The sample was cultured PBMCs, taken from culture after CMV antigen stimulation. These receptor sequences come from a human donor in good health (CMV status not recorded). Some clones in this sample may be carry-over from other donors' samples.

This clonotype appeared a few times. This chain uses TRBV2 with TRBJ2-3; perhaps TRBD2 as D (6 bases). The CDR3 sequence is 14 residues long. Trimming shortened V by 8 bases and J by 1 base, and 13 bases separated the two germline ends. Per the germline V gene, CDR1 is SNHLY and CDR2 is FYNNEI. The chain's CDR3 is CASGGALRTDTQYF. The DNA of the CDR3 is TGTGCCAGCGGCGGGGCCCTCCGCACAGATACGCAGTATTTT. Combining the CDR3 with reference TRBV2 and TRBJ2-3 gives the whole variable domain EPEVTQTPSHQVTQMGQEVILRCVPISNHLYFYWYRQILGQKVEFLVSFYNNEISEKSEIFDDQFSVERPDGSNFTLKIRSTKLEDSAMYFCASGGALRTDTQYFGPGTRLTVL.

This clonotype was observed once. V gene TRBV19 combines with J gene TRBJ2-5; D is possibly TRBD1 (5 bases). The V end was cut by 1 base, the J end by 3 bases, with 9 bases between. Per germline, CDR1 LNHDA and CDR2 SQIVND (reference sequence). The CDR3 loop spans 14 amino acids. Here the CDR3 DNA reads TGTGCCAGTAGTATAGGGGGCAGGGAAGAGACCCAGTACTTC. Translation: CASSIGGREETQYF.

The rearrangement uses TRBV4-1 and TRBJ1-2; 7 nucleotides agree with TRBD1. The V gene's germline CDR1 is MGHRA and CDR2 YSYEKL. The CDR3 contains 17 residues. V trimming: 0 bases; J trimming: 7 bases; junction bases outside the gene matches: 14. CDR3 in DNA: TGCGCCAGCAGCCAAGAGGAAGGGGGCTCTGGATGGTTTGGCTACACCTTC. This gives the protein CASSQEEGGSGWFGYTF.

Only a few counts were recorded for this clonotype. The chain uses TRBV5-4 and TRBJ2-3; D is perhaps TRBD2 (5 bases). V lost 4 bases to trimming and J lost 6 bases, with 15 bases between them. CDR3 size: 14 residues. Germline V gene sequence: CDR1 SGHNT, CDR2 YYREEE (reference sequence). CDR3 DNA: TGTGCCAGCAGCCCGGAGGCGGGCGGGGATACGCAGTATTTT. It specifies CASSPEAGGDTQYF.

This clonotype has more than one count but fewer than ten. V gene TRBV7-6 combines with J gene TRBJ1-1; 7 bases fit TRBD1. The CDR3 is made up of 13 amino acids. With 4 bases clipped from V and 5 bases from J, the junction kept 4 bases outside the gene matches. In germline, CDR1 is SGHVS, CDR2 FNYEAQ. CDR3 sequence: CASSWTGLTEAFF. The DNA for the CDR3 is TGTGCCAGCAGCTGGACAGGTTTAACTGAAGCTTTCTTT.

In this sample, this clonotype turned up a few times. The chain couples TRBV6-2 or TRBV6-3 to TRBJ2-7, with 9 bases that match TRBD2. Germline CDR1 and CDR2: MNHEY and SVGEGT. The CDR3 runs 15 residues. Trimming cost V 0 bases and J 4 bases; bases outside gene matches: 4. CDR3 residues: CASSYSSGGVYEQYF. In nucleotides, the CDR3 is TGTGCCAGCAGTTACTCTAGCGGGGGAGTTTACGAGCAGTACTTC.

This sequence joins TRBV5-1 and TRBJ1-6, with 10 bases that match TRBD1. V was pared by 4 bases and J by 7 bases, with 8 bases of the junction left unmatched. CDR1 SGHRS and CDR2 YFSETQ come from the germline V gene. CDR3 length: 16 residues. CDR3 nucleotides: TGCGCCAGCAGCGAACGGACAGGGGGTCGAAATTCACCCCTCCACTTT. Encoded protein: CASSERTGGRNSPLHF.

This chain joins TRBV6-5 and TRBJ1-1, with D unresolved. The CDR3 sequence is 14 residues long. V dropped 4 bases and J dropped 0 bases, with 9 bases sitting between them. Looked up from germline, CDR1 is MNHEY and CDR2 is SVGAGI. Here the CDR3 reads CASSWASLNTEAFF. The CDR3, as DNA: TGTGCCAGCAGTTGGGCCAGCTTGAACACTGAAGCTTTCTTT.

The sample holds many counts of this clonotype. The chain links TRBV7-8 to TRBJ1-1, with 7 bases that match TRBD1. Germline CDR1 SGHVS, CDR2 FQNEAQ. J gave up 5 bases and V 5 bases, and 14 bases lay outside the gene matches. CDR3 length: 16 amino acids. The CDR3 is CASSRTGTVFSTEAFF. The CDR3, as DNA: TGTGCCAGCAGCCGGACCGGGACAGTGTTTTCGACTGAAGCTTTCTTT.

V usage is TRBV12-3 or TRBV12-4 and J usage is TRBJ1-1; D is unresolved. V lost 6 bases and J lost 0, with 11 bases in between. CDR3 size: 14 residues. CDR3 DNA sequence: TGTGCCAGCAGCAACCTAGCCGTGAACACTGAAGCTTTCTTT. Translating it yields CASSNLAVNTEAFF.

The CDR3 region is CASSMVLLSSYNEQFF. In DNA form, the CDR3 reads TGTGCCAGTAGTATGGTACTACTAAGCTCCTACAATGAGCAGTTCTTC. The V and J genes are TRBV19 and TRBJ2-1; D gene uncertain. CDR1 LNHDA and CDR2 SQIVND come from the germline V gene (reference sequence). The CDR3 runs 16 residues. V was pared by 3 bases and J by 0 bases, with 12 bases between. Filled out from reference TRBV19 and TRBJ2-1, the complete variable domain reads DGGITQSPKYLFRKEGQNVTLSCEQNLNHDAMYWYRQDPGQGLRLIYYSQIVNDFQKGDIAEGYSVSREKKESFPLTVTSAQKNPTAFYLCASSMVLLSSYNEQFFGPGTRLTVL.

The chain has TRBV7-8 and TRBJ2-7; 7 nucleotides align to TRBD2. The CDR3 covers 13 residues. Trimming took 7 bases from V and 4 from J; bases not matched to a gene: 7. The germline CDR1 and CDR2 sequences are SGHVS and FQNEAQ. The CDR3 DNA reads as TGTGCCAGCACAGGGAGGGCCTCGTACGAGCAGTACTTC. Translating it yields CASTGRASYEQYF.

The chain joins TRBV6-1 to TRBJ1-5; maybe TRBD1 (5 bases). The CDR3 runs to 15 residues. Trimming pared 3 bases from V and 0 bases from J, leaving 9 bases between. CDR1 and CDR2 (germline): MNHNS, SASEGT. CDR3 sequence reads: CASSEGLYSNQPQHF. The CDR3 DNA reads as TGTGCCAGCAGTGAGGGGCTTTATAGCAATCAGCCCCAGCATTTT.

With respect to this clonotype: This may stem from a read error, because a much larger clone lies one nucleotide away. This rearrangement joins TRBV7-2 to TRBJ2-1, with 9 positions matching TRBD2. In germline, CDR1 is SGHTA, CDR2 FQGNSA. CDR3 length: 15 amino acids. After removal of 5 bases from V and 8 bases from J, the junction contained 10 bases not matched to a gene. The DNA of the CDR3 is TGTGCCAGCAGCGAGACTAGCGGACAATACCATGAGCAGTTCTTC. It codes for CASSETSGQYHEQFF.

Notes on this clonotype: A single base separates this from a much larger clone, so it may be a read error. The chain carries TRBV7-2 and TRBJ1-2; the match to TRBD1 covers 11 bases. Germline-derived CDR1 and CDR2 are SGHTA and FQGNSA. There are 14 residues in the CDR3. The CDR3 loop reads CARSPGQGGYGYTF. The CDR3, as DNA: TGTGCCCGCAGCCCGGGACAGGGGGGGTATGGCTACACCTTC.

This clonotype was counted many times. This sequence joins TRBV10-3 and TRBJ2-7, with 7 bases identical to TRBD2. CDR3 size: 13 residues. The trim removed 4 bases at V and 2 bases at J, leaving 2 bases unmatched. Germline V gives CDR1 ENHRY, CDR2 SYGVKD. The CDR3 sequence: CAISGGLAYEQYF. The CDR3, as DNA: TGTGCCATCAGTGGAGGACTAGCCTACGAGCAGTACTTC.

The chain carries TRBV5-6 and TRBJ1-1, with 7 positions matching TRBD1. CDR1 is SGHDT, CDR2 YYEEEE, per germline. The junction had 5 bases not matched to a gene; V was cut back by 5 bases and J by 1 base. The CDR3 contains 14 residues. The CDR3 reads CASRPQGRNTEAFF. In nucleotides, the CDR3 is TGTGCCAGCAGGCCACAGGGGCGGAACACTGAAGCTTTCTTT.

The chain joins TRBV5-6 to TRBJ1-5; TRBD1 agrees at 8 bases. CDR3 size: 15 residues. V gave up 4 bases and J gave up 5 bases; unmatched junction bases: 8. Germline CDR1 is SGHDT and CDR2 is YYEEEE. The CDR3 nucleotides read TGTGCCAGCAGCAACCGGGACAGGCCGTATCAGCCCCAGCATTTT. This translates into CASSNRDRPYQPQHF.

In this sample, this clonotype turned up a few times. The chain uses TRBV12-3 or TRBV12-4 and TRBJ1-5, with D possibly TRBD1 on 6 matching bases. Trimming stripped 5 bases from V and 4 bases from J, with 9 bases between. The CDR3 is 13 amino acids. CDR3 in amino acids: CASSRTANQPQHF. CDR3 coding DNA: TGTGCCAGCAGTCGGACAGCAAATCAGCCCCAGCATTTT.

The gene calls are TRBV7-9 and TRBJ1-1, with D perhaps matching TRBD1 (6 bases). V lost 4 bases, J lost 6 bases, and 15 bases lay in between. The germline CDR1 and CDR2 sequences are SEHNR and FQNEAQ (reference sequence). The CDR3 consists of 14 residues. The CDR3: CASSSGLSGAEAFF. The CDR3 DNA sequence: TGTGCCAGCAGCTCTGGGTTGTCAGGGGCTGAAGCTTTCTTT.

The CDR3 DNA sequence: TGTGCCAGCAGCCTATACCCCGGGAGGGCAGATACGCAGTATTTT. Translating gives CASSLYPGRADTQYF. The chain carries TRBV28 and TRBJ2-3, with 8 bases aligning to TRBD2. Germline lookup yields CDR1 MDHEN and CDR2 SYDVKM. The CDR3 length is 15 residues. V lost 6 bases and J lost 4; bases outside the gene matches: 9.

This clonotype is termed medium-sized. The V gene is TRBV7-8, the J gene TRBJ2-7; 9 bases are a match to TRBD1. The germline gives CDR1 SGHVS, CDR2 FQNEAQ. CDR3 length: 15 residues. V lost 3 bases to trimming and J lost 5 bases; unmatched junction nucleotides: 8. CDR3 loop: CASSFRRDRVHEQYF. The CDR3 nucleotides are TGTGCCAGCAGCTTCCGAAGGGACAGGGTCCACGAGCAGTACTTC.

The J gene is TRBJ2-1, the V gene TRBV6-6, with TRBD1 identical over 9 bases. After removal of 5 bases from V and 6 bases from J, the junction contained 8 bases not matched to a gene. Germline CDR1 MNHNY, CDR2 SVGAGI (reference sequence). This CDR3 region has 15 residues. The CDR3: CASSTRGDRANEQFF. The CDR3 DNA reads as TGTGCCAGCAGTACCCGTGGGGACAGGGCCAATGAGCAGTTCTTC.

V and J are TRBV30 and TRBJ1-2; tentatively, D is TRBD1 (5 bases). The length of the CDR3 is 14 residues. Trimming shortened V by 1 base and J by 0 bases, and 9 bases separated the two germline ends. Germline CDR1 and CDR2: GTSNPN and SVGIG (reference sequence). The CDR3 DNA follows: TGTGCCTGGAGTGCTTGGGGCTCTAACTATGGCTACACCTTC. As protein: CAWSAWGSNYGYTF.

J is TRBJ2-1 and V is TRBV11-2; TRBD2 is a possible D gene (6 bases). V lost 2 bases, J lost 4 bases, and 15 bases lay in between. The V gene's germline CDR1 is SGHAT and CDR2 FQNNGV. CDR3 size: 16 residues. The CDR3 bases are TGTGCCAGCAGCTTATCCGGGCTGGGGGGTTACAATGAGCAGTTCTTC. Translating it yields CASSLSGLGGYNEQFF.

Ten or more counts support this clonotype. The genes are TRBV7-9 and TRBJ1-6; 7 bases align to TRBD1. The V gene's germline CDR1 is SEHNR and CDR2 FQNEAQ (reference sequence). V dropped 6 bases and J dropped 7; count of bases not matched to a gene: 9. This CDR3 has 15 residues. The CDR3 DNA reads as TGTGCCAGCAGACATTCGACAGGGTTAAATTCACCCCTCCACTTT. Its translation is CASRHSTGLNSPLHF. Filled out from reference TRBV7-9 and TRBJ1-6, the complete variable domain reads DTGVSQNPRHKITKRGQNVTFRCDPISEHNRLYWYRQTLGQGPEFLTYFQNEAQLEKSRLLSDRFSAERPKGSFSTLEIQRTEQGDSAMYLCASRHSTGLNSPLHFGNGTRLTVT.

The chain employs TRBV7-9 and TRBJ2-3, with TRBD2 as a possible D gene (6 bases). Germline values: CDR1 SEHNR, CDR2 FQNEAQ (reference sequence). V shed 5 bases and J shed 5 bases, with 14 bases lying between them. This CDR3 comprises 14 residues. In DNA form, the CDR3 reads TGTGCCAGCAGCCCACGGGAGATGAAAGATACGCAGTATTTT. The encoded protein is CASSPREMKDTQYF.

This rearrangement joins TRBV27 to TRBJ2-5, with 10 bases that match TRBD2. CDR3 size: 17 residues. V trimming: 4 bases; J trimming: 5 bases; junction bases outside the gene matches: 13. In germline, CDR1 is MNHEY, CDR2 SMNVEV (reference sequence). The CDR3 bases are TGTGCCAGCAGTTCCACGGTCTCACTAGCGGGGCCGGAGACCCAGTACTTC. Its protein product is CASSSTVSLAGPETQYF.

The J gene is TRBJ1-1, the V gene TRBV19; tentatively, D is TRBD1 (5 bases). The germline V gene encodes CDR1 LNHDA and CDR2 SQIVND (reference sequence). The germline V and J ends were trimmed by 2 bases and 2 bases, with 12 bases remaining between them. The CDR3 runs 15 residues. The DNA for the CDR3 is TGTGCCAGTAGTATAATAGGGACCGAAAACACTGAAGCTTTCTTT. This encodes CASSIIGTENTEAFF.